This passage covers 10 T cell receptor beta chains from one sample sequenced in a study of early T cells in non-severe SARS-CoV-2 infection. MiXCR, run by TCRdb on the 5' RACE reads, gives a single entry per CDR3 protein. The sample holds about 28,000 distinct CDR3 sequences; around 5.8% are singletons and the top ten take roughly a third. The sample in question was whole blood, obtained at baseline. The source of these receptors is an adult who was a healthcare worker with PCR-confirmed SARS-CoV-2 infection or an uninfected control (not recorded which).

This clonotype appeared many times. The chain has TRBV7-2 and TRBJ2-3; D ambiguous. The V end lost 1 base, the J end lost 2 bases, and 10 bases lay between the germline ends. The CDR3 totals 15 residues. The germline CDR1 and CDR2 sequences are SGHTA and FQGNSA. The CDR3 here is CASSLGGQLTDTQYF. Here the CDR3 DNA reads TGTGCCAGCAGCTTAGGAGGCCAGCTCACAGATACGCAGTATTTT.

There are many counts of this clonotype. The rearrangement joins TRBV12-3 or TRBV12-4 to TRBJ2-7; TRBD2 agrees at 9 bases. With 5 bases clipped from V and 1 base from J, the junction kept 15 bases outside the gene matches. This CDR3 has 18 residues. CDR3 coding DNA: TGTGCCAGCAGTCCCCCCTGGGGTAGCGGGAGTGGATCCTACGAGCAGTACTTC. It specifies CASSPPWGSGSGSYEQYF.

This chain connects TRBV27 to TRBJ1-4; TRBD1 is a possible D gene (5 bases). This CDR3 region has 15 residues. Trimming pared 6 bases from V and 3 bases from J, leaving 14 bases between. Germline values: CDR1 MNHEY, CDR2 SMNVEV (reference sequence). The CDR3 reads CASSTTRAPNEKLFF. Written as DNA, the CDR3 is TGTGCCAGCAGCACCACCAGGGCCCCTAATGAAAAACTGTTTTTT.

This clonotype was seen many times. V is TRBV20-1 and J is TRBJ2-7, with D uncertain. V lost 6 bases and J lost 2, with 11 bases in between. The CDR3 consists of 12 residues. Per the germline V gene, CDR1 is DFQATT and CDR2 is SNEGSKA (reference sequence). The CDR3 nucleotides read TGCAGTGCAAAAGACGTAACCTACGAGCAGTACTTC. It translates to CSAKDVTYEQYF.

This clonotype was counted only a few times. V is TRBV12-5 and J is TRBJ1-1; D unclear. Trimming took 1 base from V and 7 from J, leaving 25 bases between them. Germline assignment: CDR1 LGHNT and CDR2 FRNRAP. CDR3 length equals 18 residues. CDR3 coding DNA: TGTGCTAGTGGTTTGGACTCGGGGAAACCTGTCCAGGAAAGTGAAGCTTTCTTT. Residues: CASGLDSGKPVQESEAFF.

This clonotype was seen at least ten times. The chain combines TRBV7-2 with TRBJ2-1; 9 nucleotides agree with TRBD2. J gave up 3 bases and V 2 bases, and 5 bases lay outside the gene matches. The CDR3 loop spans 16 amino acids. Germline V gene sequence: CDR1 SGHTA, CDR2 FQGNSA. This CDR3 is CASSLYQREVYNEQFF. The CDR3 DNA is TGTGCCAGCAGCTTATATCAGCGGGAGGTCTACAATGAGCAGTTCTTC.

This clonotype has more than one count but fewer than ten. The J gene is TRBJ2-3, the V gene TRBV4-2, with 15 nucleotides matching TRBD2. From germline, CDR1 is LGHNA and CDR2 YNFKEQ. V was clipped by 4 bases and J by 4 bases; unmatched bases: 6. This CDR3 has 17 residues. CDR3 DNA: TGTGCCAGCAGCCCCCGGACTAGCGGGGGGGGCGCAGATACGCAGTATTTT. This sequence encodes CASSPRTSGGGADTQYF.

The table lists this clonotype with many counts. The chain is built from TRBV3-1 and TRBJ2-1; unclear D gene. The CDR3 has 12 amino acids. CDR1 LGHDT and CDR2 YNNKEL come from the germline V gene (reference sequence). V lost 2 bases to trimming and J lost 16 bases, with 15 bases between them. CDR3 residues: CASSQNVGQFFF. CDR3 nucleotide sequence: TGTGCCAGCAGCCAAAACGTTGGTCAATTCTTCTTC.

In its sample, this clonotype was seen many times. The rearrangement links TRBV10-3 to TRBJ2-3; 7 bases fit TRBD2. Germline V gene data show CDR1 as ENHRY and CDR2 as SYGVKD. Trimming removed 10 bases from V and 0 bases from J; junction bases left unmatched: 7. The CDR3 loop spans 14 amino acids. The CDR3 loop reads CASRAGLSTDTQYF. DNA of the CDR3: TGTGCCAGCAGAGCGGGGCTTAGCACAGATACGCAGTATTTT.

This clonotype was seen repeatedly, ten times or more. This chain joins TRBV5-4 and TRBJ2-1; 8 bases are a match to TRBD2. Germline-derived CDR1 and CDR2 are SGHNT and YYREEE (reference sequence). V lost 6 bases, J lost 15 bases, and 17 bases stayed unmatched. This CDR3 region has 14 residues. For the CDR3, the DNA is TGTGCCAGCACCAAAGCGGGGGCCCAGGCGGTTAGGTTCTTC. It is translated as CASTKAGAQAVRFF.